This is a list of T cell receptor beta chains from one sample in a study of T cell changes during pregnancy in multiple sclerosis. This table comes from immunoSEQ multiplex PCR, and its TCRdb copy is limited to in-frame clones, with some not included. The profile covers 55,000 to 65,000 clones, with about 94% appearing a single time and over 2.5% taken by the ten largest. The sample was CD8+ T cells from peripheral blood mononuclear cells, taken in the third trimester of pregnancy. The receptors originated from a female donor with multiple sclerosis, enrolled in a pregnancy study. The CDR3 runs from the conserved cysteine through the conserved F or W. Each record gives: V gene, CDR3 length, clone size, J gene, D gene, CDR3 protein, CDR3 DNA. The D gene is left open where the match is weak. Where a row states a size, it is once, few, many or the class of an expanded clone; other rows omit it.

v_call: TRBV5-5; cdr3_length: 16; clone_size: -; j_call: TRBJ2-7; d_call: TRBD2; cdr3_aa: CASSLSGLAGYYEQYF; cdr3_nt: TGTGCCAGCAGCTTATCGGGACTAGCGGGGTATTACGAGCAGTACTTC
v_call: TRBV19; cdr3_length: 13; clone_size: -; j_call: TRBJ1-1; d_call: TRBD1; cdr3_aa: CATGDSANTEAFF; cdr3_nt: TGTGCCACAGGGGACAGCGCGAACACTGAAGCTTTCTTT
v_call: TRBV4-1; cdr3_length: 16; clone_size: -; j_call: TRBJ2-7; d_call: TRBD2; cdr3_aa: CASSQRGGAASYEQYF; cdr3_nt: TGCGCCAGCAGCCAGCGGGGGGGGGCGGCCTCCTACGAGCAGTACTTC
v_call: TRBV19; cdr3_length: 14; clone_size: -; j_call: TRBJ2-5; d_call: -; cdr3_aa: CASSHIRNQETQYF; cdr3_nt: TGTGCCAGTAGTCATATTAGAAACCAAGAGACCCAGTACTTC
v_call: TRBV7-7; cdr3_length: 14; clone_size: -; j_call: TRBJ2-5; d_call: -; cdr3_aa: CASSLDRQQETQYF; cdr3_nt: TGTGCCAGCAGCTTAGATCGCCAGCAAGAGACCCAGTACTTC
v_call: TRBV9; cdr3_length: 15; clone_size: -; j_call: TRBJ1-5; d_call: -; cdr3_aa: CASSEDRYSNQPQHF; cdr3_nt: TGTGCCAGCAGCGAGGACAGATATAGCAATCAGCCCCAGCATTTT
v_call: TRBV5-5; cdr3_length: 15; clone_size: -; j_call: TRBJ1-5; d_call: TRBD1; cdr3_aa: CASSLGAGGYQPQHF; cdr3_nt: TGTGCCAGCAGCTTGGGAGCAGGGGGGTATCAGCCCCAGCATTTT
v_call: TRBV15; cdr3_length: 15; clone_size: -; j_call: TRBJ2-1; d_call: TRBD1; cdr3_aa: CATSPGQGDYNEQFF; cdr3_nt: TGTGCCACCAGCCCAGGACAGGGGGACTACAATGAGCAGTTCTTC
v_call: TRBV28; cdr3_length: 21; clone_size: -; j_call: TRBJ1-2; d_call: TRBD1; cdr3_aa: CASCLTPSSLEGTGGDYGYTF; cdr3_nt: TGTGCCAGCTGTCTTACCCCTAGCAGTTTGGAGGGGACAGGGGGCGACTATGGCTACACCTTC
v_call: TRBV6-4; cdr3_length: 15; clone_size: -; j_call: TRBJ2-2; d_call: -; cdr3_aa: CASSAAGDGAGELFF; cdr3_nt: TGTGCCAGCAGTGCGGCAGGGGATGGCGCCGGGGAGCTGTTTTTT
v_call: TRBV28; cdr3_length: 17; clone_size: -; j_call: TRBJ2-7; d_call: TRBD2; cdr3_aa: CASSFRHMAGGPHEQYF; cdr3_nt: TGTGCCAGCAGTTTTCGTCATATGGCGGGAGGGCCCCACGAGCAGTACTTC
v_call: TRBV2; cdr3_length: 14; clone_size: -; j_call: TRBJ2-7; d_call: TRBD2; cdr3_aa: CASREAGAVHEQYF; cdr3_nt: TGTGCCAGCAGGGAAGCGGGAGCGGTCCACGAGCAGTACTTC
v_call: TRBV5-1; cdr3_length: 16; clone_size: -; j_call: TRBJ2-1; d_call: -; cdr3_aa: CASIGSLRGSYNEQFF; cdr3_nt: TGCGCCAGCATTGGTTCGTTGCGGGGCTCCTACAATGAGCAGTTCTTC
v_call: TRBV4-1; cdr3_length: 15; clone_size: few; j_call: TRBJ2-7; d_call: TRBD2; cdr3_aa: CASSQESGSQDEQYF; cdr3_nt: TGCGCCAGCAGCCAAGAGAGCGGGAGCCAGGACGAGCAGTACTTC
v_call: TRBV5-5; cdr3_length: 16; clone_size: -; j_call: TRBJ2-1; d_call: TRBD2; cdr3_aa: CASSLRRLAGSGEQFF; cdr3_nt: TGTGCCAGCAGCTTGAGGAGACTAGCGGGTTCCGGGGAGCAGTTCTTC
v_call: TRBV9; cdr3_length: 14; clone_size: -; j_call: TRBJ1-1; d_call: TRBD1; cdr3_aa: CASSLGQGHAEAFF; cdr3_nt: TGTGCCAGCAGCTTGGGACAGGGACACGCTGAAGCTTTCTTT
v_call: TRBV5-6; cdr3_length: 16; clone_size: once; j_call: TRBJ2-7; d_call: TRBD2; cdr3_aa: CASSWGTSGSSYEQYF; cdr3_nt: TGTGCCAGCAGCTGGGGGACTAGCGGGAGCTCCTACGAGCAGTACTTC
v_call: TRBV4-1; cdr3_length: 14; clone_size: -; j_call: TRBJ1-4; d_call: TRBD1; cdr3_aa: CASSLRDSPEKLFF; cdr3_nt: TGCGCCAGCAGCCTCCGGGACAGCCCTGAAAAACTGTTTTTT
v_call: TRBV5-6; cdr3_length: 12; clone_size: -; j_call: TRBJ2-3; d_call: -; cdr3_aa: CASSLNGDTQYF; cdr3_nt: TGTGCCAGCAGCTTGAACGGAGATACGCAGTATTTT
v_call: TRBV7-6; cdr3_length: 16; clone_size: -; j_call: TRBJ2-1; d_call: TRBD2; cdr3_aa: CASSFEAGDLYNEQFF; cdr3_nt: TGTGCCAGCAGCTTCGAAGCGGGAGACCTCTACAATGAGCAGTTCTTC
v_call: TRBV5-4; cdr3_length: 15; clone_size: -; j_call: TRBJ2-7; d_call: TRBD2; cdr3_aa: CASSLSGLAGYEQYF; cdr3_nt: TGTGCCAGCAGCTTGTCAGGACTAGCGGGCTACGAGCAGTACTTC
v_call: TRBV6-5; cdr3_length: 13; clone_size: -; j_call: TRBJ1-1; d_call: -; cdr3_aa: CASSLLQNTEAFF; cdr3_nt: TGTGCCAGCAGTTTGTTACAGAACACTGAAGCTTTCTTT
v_call: TRBV6-5; cdr3_length: 13; clone_size: -; j_call: TRBJ1-1; d_call: -; cdr3_aa: CASSYSRGTEAFF; cdr3_nt: TGTGCCAGCAGTTACTCGCGGGGAACTGAAGCTTTCTTT
v_call: TRBV27; cdr3_length: 14; clone_size: -; j_call: TRBJ1-5; d_call: -; cdr3_aa: CASSLTAGDQPQHF; cdr3_nt: TGTGCCAGCAGTTTAACTGCAGGGGATCAGCCCCAGCATTTT
v_call: TRBV7-6; cdr3_length: 11; clone_size: -; j_call: TRBJ2-5; d_call: -; cdr3_aa: CASTSGETQYF; cdr3_nt: TGTGCCAGCACCTCAGGGGAGACCCAGTACTTC
v_call: TRBV5-1; cdr3_length: 15; clone_size: -; j_call: TRBJ1-1; d_call: TRBD1; cdr3_aa: CAGSLWGQGSTEAFF; cdr3_nt: TGCGCCGGCAGCTTGTGGGGACAGGGGAGCACTGAAGCTTTCTTT
v_call: TRBV7-8; cdr3_length: 16; clone_size: -; j_call: TRBJ2-3; d_call: TRBD2; cdr3_aa: CASSLAGGPGTDTQYF; cdr3_nt: TGTGCCAGCAGCTTAGCGGGAGGGCCGGGCACAGATACGCAGTATTTT
v_call: TRBV7-9; cdr3_length: 14; clone_size: -; j_call: TRBJ1-4; d_call: TRBD1; cdr3_aa: CASSEGQINEKLFF; cdr3_nt: TGTGCCAGCAGCGAGGGACAGATTAATGAAAAACTGTTTTTT
v_call: TRBV7-9; cdr3_length: 15; clone_size: -; j_call: TRBJ2-6; d_call: -; cdr3_aa: CASSITESGANVLTF; cdr3_nt: TGTGCCAGCAGCATTACGGAGTCTGGGGCCAACGTCCTGACTTTC
v_call: TRBV27; cdr3_length: 15; clone_size: -; j_call: TRBJ2-7; d_call: TRBD2; cdr3_aa: CASSLSSGMSYEQYF; cdr3_nt: TGTGCCAGCAGTTTATCCAGCGGGATGTCCTACGAGCAGTACTTC
v_call: TRBV10-3; cdr3_length: 15; clone_size: once; j_call: TRBJ2-2; d_call: -; cdr3_aa: CAISESQRGTGELFF; cdr3_nt: TGTGCCATCAGTGAGTCACAGCGAGGGACCGGGGAGCTGTTTTTT
v_call: TRBV5-6; cdr3_length: 15; clone_size: once; j_call: TRBJ2-7; d_call: TRBD1; cdr3_aa: CASSLLDRGDYEQYF; cdr3_nt: TGTGCCAGCAGCTTGCTGGACAGGGGGGATTACGAGCAGTACTTC
v_call: TRBV27; cdr3_length: 16; clone_size: -; j_call: TRBJ2-7; d_call: TRBD2; cdr3_aa: CASSLGLAESSYEQYF; cdr3_nt: TGTGCCAGCAGCTTAGGACTAGCGGAAAGCTCCTACGAGCAGTACTTC
v_call: TRBV5-4; cdr3_length: 15; clone_size: -; j_call: TRBJ1-1; d_call: -; cdr3_aa: CASSLTQGWNTEAFF; cdr3_nt: TGTGCCAGCAGCTTGACCCAGGGGTGGAACACTGAAGCTTTCTTT
v_call: TRBV7-9; cdr3_length: 15; clone_size: -; j_call: TRBJ2-1; d_call: TRBD2; cdr3_aa: CASSSLAGVDNEQFF; cdr3_nt: TGTGCCAGCAGCTCACTAGCGGGAGTCGATAATGAGCAGTTCTTC
v_call: TRBV4-1; cdr3_length: 14; clone_size: few; j_call: TRBJ1-1; d_call: -; cdr3_aa: CASSQTPGLFEAFF; cdr3_nt: TGCGCCAGCAGCCAAACGCCGGGACTCTTTGAAGCTTTCTTT
v_call: TRBV9; cdr3_length: 11; clone_size: once; j_call: TRBJ1-2; d_call: -; cdr3_aa: CASSGQNRYTF; cdr3_nt: TGTGCCAGCAGCGGACAAAACCGCTACACCTTC
v_call: TRBV7-4; cdr3_length: 16; clone_size: -; j_call: TRBJ2-7; d_call: -; cdr3_aa: CASTPPRESGTYEQYF; cdr3_nt: TGTGCCAGCACCCCCCCCCGGGAGTCCGGTACCTACGAGCAGTACTTC
v_call: TRBV9; cdr3_length: 11; clone_size: -; j_call: TRBJ2-1; d_call: -; cdr3_aa: CASSVDREQFF; cdr3_nt: TGTGCCAGCAGCGTAGACAGGGAGCAGTTCTTC
v_call: TRBV7-9; cdr3_length: 17; clone_size: -; j_call: TRBJ2-7; d_call: TRBD1; cdr3_aa: CASSSVLDRGPTYEQYF; cdr3_nt: TGTGCCAGCAGCTCGGTACTGGACAGGGGGCCAACCTACGAGCAGTACTTC
v_call: TRBV27; cdr3_length: 17; clone_size: -; j_call: TRBJ2-7; d_call: -; cdr3_aa: CASIRGGPGTASDEQYF; cdr3_nt: TGTGCCAGCATCCGTGGGGGCCCCGGGACCGCAAGCGACGAGCAGTACTTC